These 8 T cell receptor beta chains originate from one sample sequenced in a study of cytomegalovirus exposure and HLA in healthy donors (dated by TCRdb to 2016 to 2017). Libraries were built with the immunoSEQ multiplex PCR assay. The multiplex PCR relied on a mix of 60 forward primers for TCR Vbeta segments and 13 reverse primers for TCR Jbeta segments. TCRdb took over this immuneACCESS table, retaining in-frame rearrangements with V and J assigned. Such tables are incomplete; in checked studies, under half of the missing clones stem from an unresolved V gene, and the remainder is unexplained. Across this sample there are around 33,000 clones, with 76% seen only once. The top ten clones comprise about 8% of the sample. The sample was PBMCs. Receptors originate from a woman under 40 in good health and CMV-seropositive.

The chain carries TRBV7-2 and TRBJ2-7; the match to TRBD2 covers 7 bases. V was clipped by 2 bases and J by 4 bases; unmatched bases: 8. Germline lookup yields CDR1 SGHTA and CDR2 FQGNSA. This CDR3 has 15 amino acids. CDR3 bases: TGTGCCAGCAGCTTATCTGCGGGAGTTCAGTACGAGCAGTACTTC. It translates to CASSLSAGVQYEQYF.

CDR3 loop: CASSLNIGAERSNQPQHF. The DNA for the CDR3 is TGTGCCAGCAGCTTAAACATAGGAGCAGAACGAAGCAATCAGCCCCAGCATTTT. V and J are TRBV7-2 and TRBJ1-5, with D unresolved. This CDR3 comprises 18 residues. Trimming shortened V by 2 bases and J by 1 base, and 18 bases separated the two germline ends. Germline CDR1 and CDR2: SGHTA and FQGNSA.

This chain connects TRBV5-4 to TRBJ1-2; TRBD1 agrees at 7 bases. Germline CDR1 and CDR2: SGHNT and YYREEE (reference sequence). V trimming: 5 bases; J trimming: 5 bases; junction bases outside the gene matches: 9. This CDR3 comprises 14 residues. DNA for the CDR3: TGTGCCAGCAGTTCAACAGGGGATAATTATGGCTACACCTTC. This translates into CASSSTGDNYGYTF.

This clone showed up just once. V gene TRBV6-6 combines with J gene TRBJ2-5; D ambiguous. The J call is uncertain, as TRBJ2-7 better fits the DNA end. The CDR3 is 13 residues long. Germline loops: CDR1 MNHNY, CDR2 SVGAGI (reference sequence). CDR3 nucleotides: TGTGCCAGCATAGCCGGCTACTCCTACGAGCAGTACTTC. It translates to CASIAGYSYEQYF.

This rearrangement joins TRBV7-8 to TRBJ2-2, with 10 bases identical to TRBD2. V lost 5 bases to trimming and J lost 12 bases; unmatched junction nucleotides: 12. The length of the CDR3 is 15 residues. Looked up from germline, CDR1 is SGHVS and CDR2 is FQNEAQ. Here the CDR3 reads CASSQGLARSSQLFF. CDR3 nucleotide sequence: TGTGCCAGCAGCCAGGGACTAGCGAGATCGTCGCAGCTGTTTTTT.

This clone was seen a few times. The chain has TRBV11-2 and TRBJ2-7; a weak D match, TRBD2 (6 bases). Trimming removed 6 bases at V and 2 bases at J, with 20 bases between. The germline gives CDR1 SGHAT, CDR2 FQNNGV. The CDR3 spans 16 residues. The CDR3 DNA reads as TGTGCCAGCAGTCCCATCCGGAGGGACCCCCCCTACGAGCAGTACTTC. Protein: CASSPIRRDPPYEQYF.

The chain employs TRBV28 and TRBJ2-4, with D possibly TRBD2 on 7 matching bases. Germline CDR1 is MDHEN and CDR2 is SYDVKM. Trimming removed 6 bases at V and 3 bases at J, with 21 bases between. This CDR3 contains 17 residues. The CDR3 DNA is TGTGCCAGCAGAGAACTGGGGGCGGGAGCTGACAAAAACATTCAGTACTTC. Amino acids: CASRELGAGADKNIQYF.

V gene TRBV2 combines with J gene TRBJ1-4, with a weak D call TRBD1 (5 bases). The CDR3 has 14 amino acids. Between the trimmed V and J ends, which lost 8 bases and 4 bases, there was a span of 14 bases. The germline V gene has CDR1 SNHLY and CDR2 FYNNEI. CDR3 bases: TGTGCCAGCGCTAGAGCAGGGTTTAATGAAAAACTGTTTTTT. This encodes CASARAGFNEKLFF.